This TCR beta chain was observed in a study of T cells in Graves' hyperthyroidism and ophthalmopathy. Findings and caveats of the study: Stable hyperthyroidism was told apart from ophthalmopathy by a model built on 13 V-J features.

Enrolled ophthalmopathy patients presented with a Clinical Activity Score of at least 3, a NOSPECS grade of at least 4, and disease duration under 3 months. Diagnosis relied on clinical symptoms, serum thyroxine and TRAb, thyroid ultrasound and orbital computed tomography. The CDR3 regions of TCR beta were amplified from RNA transcripts. First-round RT-PCR of the TCR CDR3 relied on the HTBI primer set. Each CDR3 protein gets one entry after TCRdb re-called the multiplex PCR reads with MiXCR. In the table there are 600,000 or so distinct CDR3 sequences, roughly 15% of which are singletons. This clonotype was found many times. Antigen unknown. This CDR3 spans 16 amino acids. Germline V gene data show CDR1 as SGHAT and CDR2 as FQNNGV. V lost 3 bases and J lost 0, with 11 bases in between.

The rearrangement uses TRBV11-2 and TRBJ1-4; D possibly corresponds to TRBD1 (5 bases). The sequence was obtained from a woman aged 45-65 years with Graves' ophthalmopathy. The sample consisted of blood. CDR3 protein: CASSFQGYSTNEKLFF. As DNA, the CDR3 is TGTGCCAGCAGCTTTCAGGGCTACTCAACTAATGAAAAACTGTTTTTT.